This T cell receptor (beta chain) appears in the sequencing data of a study of CD8 T cells in Susac syndrome (dated 2019 in TCRdb). Study-level background: Among the sequenced Susac syndrome patients, about 6 had clinically active disease and about 8 were in clinical remission. At the time of blood withdrawal, Susac syndrome patients were either therapy-naive, taking corticosteroids (with some also receiving IVIg), or on IVIg alone. The study used repertoire sequencing to test whether antigen drove CD8+ T cell activation and differentiation in Susac syndrome.

Peripheral blood CD8+ and CD4+ T cells from healthy donors, Susac syndrome patients and multiple sclerosis patients were profiled by high-throughput TCR beta sequencing. The Susac syndrome patients fulfilled recently defined diagnostic criteria for either definite or probable disease. Bulk CD8+ and CD4+ T cells were purified by magnetic negative isolation, while CD8+ TEMRA cells were enriched using FACS. Blood was drawn into EDTA tubes, processed within 24 hours, and PBMCs were isolated by density gradient centrifugation. PBMCs intended for TCR sequencing were frozen in liquid nitrogen and were later thawed in a 37 degrees C water bath. A purity of at least 90% was achieved for sorted or isolated CD4+, CD8+ and CD8+ TEMRA cells. The investigation overall reported the following: The number of individuals in the TCR sequencing and HLA analysis was acknowledged as relatively small. No clonal expansion was detected in the CD4+ T cell repertoire of Susac syndrome patients.

As to this clonotype: Its antigen is still unknown. Nothing much larger sits one base from this clone, and base qualities are not available.

RNA was extracted using the RNeasy kit, and roughly 0.5 to 1 ug of the RNA was reverse transcribed with random hexamers. The immunoSEQ multiplex PCR assay, covering 54 Vbeta and 13 Jbeta segments, was used to amplify TCR beta CDR3 regions. PCR amplification bias was corrected using a synthetic template baseline for primer optimization and computational correction. In the paper's pipeline: Only productive sequences were kept, with reads annotated to V, D and J genes according to IMGT and analyzed in immunoSEQ Analyzer. Clonality was computed as one minus Shannon entropy normalized by log2 of the number of productive unique sequences. For each patient and control, public and private clones were evaluated among the 100 most prevalent clones. Clones were defined as Susac-specific if absent from the healthy and MS cohorts, from over a thousand published viral clones and from other ImmuneACCESS disease sequences. In-frame beta chains were kept once TCRdb had trimmed the public reads at Q25 with fastp and called clones with MiXCR. Every distinct CDR3 protein forms one entry, paired with its most common genes and DNA. TCRdb's processing, not the study's, gives the V and J calls here. The sample yields about 200,000 distinct CDR3 sequences; 90% to 95% were counted once. The top ten hold 0.085% to 0.1% of the sample.

From a lookup of the germline V gene, CDR1 and CDR2 are LGHNA and YNFKEQ. Including cysteine and phenylalanine, the CDR3 has 15 amino acids. The kept DNA is CDR3 alone, 45 bases in frame from the first base. At the junction V is shortened by 1 base and J by 0 bases, with 7 bases in between. Sequenced material: CD4+ T cells from PBMCs. This receptor was obtained from a human donor with Susac syndrome. The chain was built from TRBV4-2 and TRBJ1-5, with TRBD1 as a weak D call on 6 bases. The bases are TGTGCCAGCAGCCAAGGGACAGATAGCAATCAGCCCCAGCATTTT. Its product reads: CASSQGTDSNQPQHF.